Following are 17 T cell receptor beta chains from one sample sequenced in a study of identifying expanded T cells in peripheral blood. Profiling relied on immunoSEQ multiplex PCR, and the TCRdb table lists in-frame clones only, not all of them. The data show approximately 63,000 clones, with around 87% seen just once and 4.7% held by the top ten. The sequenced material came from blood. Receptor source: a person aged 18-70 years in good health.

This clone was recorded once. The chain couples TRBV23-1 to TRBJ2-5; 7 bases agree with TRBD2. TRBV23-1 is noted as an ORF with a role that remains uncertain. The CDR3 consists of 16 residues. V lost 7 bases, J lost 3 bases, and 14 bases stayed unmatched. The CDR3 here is CASTLLGEGTEETQYF. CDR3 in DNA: TGCGCCAGCACCCTGCTGGGGGAGGGAACCGAAGAGACCCAGTACTTC.

CDR3 sequence reads: CASRSSGQGFGNTIYF. The CDR3 region has the DNA TGTGCCAGCAGATCCTCGGGACAGGGCTTCGGAAACACCATATATTTT. V and J are TRBV28 and TRBJ1-3, with 9 bases that match TRBD1. Germline assignment: CDR1 MDHEN and CDR2 SYDVKM. After removal of 6 bases from V and 4 bases from J, the junction contained 10 bases not matched to a gene. CDR3 length equals 16 residues.

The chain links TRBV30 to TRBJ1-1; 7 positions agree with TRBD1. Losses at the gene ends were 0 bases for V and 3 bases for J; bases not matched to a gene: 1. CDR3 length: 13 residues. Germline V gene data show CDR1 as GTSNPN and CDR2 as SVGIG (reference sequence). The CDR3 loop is CAWSVQGDTEAFF. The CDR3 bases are TGTGCCTGGAGTGTGCAGGGGGACACTGAAGCTTTCTTT.

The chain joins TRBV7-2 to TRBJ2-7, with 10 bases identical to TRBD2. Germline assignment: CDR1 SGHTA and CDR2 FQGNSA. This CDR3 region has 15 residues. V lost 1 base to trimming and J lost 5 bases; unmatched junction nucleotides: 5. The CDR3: CASSLGLAGAHEQYF. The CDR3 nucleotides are TGTGCCAGCAGCTTAGGGCTAGCGGGAGCGCACGAGCAGTACTTC.

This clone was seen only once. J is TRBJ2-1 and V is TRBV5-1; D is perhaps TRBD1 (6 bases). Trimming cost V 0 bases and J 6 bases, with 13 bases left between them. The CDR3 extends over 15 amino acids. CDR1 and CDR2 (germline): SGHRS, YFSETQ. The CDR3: CASSLAQGKGNEQFF. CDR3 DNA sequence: TGCGCCAGCAGCTTGGCGCAGGGGAAGGGCAATGAGCAGTTCTTC.

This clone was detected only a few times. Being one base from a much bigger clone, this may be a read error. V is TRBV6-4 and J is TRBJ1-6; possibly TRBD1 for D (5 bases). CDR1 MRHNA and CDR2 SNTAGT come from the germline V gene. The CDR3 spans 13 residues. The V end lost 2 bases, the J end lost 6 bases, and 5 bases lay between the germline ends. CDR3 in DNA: TGTGCCAGCAGTGACAGGGGTAATTCACCCCTCCACTTT. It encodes CASSDRGNSPLHF.

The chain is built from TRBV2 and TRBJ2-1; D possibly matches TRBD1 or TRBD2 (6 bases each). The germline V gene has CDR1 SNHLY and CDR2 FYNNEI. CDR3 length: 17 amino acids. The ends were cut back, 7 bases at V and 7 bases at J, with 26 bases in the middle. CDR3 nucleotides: TGTGCCAGCACCCCGCCAACAGAGGGGGGAGTGATGAATGAGCAGTTCTTC. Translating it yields CASTPPTEGGVMNEQFF. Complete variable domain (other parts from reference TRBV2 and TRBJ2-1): EPEVTQTPSHQVTQMGQEVILRCVPISNHLYFYWYRQILGQKVEFLVSFYNNEISEKSEIFDDQFSVERPDGSNFTLKIRSTKLEDSAMYFCASTPPTEGGVMNEQFFGPGTRLTVL.

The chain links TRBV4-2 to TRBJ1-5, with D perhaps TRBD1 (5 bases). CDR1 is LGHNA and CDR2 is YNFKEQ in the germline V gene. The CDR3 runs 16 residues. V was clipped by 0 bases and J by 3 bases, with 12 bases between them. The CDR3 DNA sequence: TGTGCCAGCAGCCAAGAGGGGGAGGCAGTCAATCAGCCCCAGCATTTT. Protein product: CASSQEGEAVNQPQHF.

CDR3 sequence: CASSIVAGGTQETQYF. CDR3 DNA sequence: TGTGCCAGTAGTATAGTAGCGGGGGGGACACAAGAGACCCAGTACTTC. This chain joins TRBV19 and TRBJ2-5; TRBD2 matches 11 bases. This CDR3 has 16 amino acids. Trimming took 1 base from V and 2 from J; bases not matched to a gene: 3. In germline, CDR1 is LNHDA, CDR2 SQIVND (reference sequence).

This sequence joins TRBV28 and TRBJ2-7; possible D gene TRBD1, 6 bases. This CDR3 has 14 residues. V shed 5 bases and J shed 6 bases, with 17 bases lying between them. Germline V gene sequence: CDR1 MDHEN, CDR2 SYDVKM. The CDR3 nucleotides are TGTGCCAGCAGTCCCGCGGACAGTCTGGGCGAGCAGTACTTC. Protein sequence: CASSPADSLGEQYF.

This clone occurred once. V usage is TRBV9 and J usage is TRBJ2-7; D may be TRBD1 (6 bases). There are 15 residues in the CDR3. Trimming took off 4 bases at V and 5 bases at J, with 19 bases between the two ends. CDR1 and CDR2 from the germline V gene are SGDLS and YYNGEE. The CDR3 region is CASSFTSQGTDEQYF. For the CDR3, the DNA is TGTGCCAGCAGCTTCACCTCACAGGGCACGGACGAGCAGTACTTC.

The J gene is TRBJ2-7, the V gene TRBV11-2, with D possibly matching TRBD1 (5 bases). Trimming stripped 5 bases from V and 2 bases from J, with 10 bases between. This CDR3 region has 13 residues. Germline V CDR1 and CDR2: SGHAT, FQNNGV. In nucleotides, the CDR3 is TGTGCCAGCAGCCAAAAGGGGCCCTACGAGCAGTACTTC. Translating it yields CASSQKGPYEQYF.

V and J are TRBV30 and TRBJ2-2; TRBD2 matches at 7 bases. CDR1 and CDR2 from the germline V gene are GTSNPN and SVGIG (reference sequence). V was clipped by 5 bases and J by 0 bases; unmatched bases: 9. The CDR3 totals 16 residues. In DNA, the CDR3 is TGTGCCTGGGCCTCCCTGGCGGGAGCGAACACCGGGGAGCTGTTTTTT. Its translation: CAWASLAGANTGELFF.

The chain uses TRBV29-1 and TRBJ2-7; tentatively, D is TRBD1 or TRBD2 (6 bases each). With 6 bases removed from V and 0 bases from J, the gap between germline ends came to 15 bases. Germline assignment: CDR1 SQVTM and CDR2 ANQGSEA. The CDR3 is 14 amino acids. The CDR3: CSVGGGQASYEQYF. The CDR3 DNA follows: TGCAGCGTAGGGGGAGGACAAGCCTCCTACGAGCAGTACTTC.

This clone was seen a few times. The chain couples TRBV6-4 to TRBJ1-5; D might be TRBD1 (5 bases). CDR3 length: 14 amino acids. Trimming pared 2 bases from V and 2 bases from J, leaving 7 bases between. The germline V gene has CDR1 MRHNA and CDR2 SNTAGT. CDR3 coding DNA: TGTGCCAGCAGTGACAGGGGTGGCAATCAGCCCCAGCATTTT. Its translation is CASSDRGGNQPQHF.

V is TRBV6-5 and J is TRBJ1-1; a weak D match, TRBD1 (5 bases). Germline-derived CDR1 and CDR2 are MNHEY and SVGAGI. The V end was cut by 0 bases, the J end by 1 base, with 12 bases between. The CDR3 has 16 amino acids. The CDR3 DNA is TGTGCCAGCAGTTACTCCCCTAGTGGACAGAACACTGAAGCTTTCTTT. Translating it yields CASSYSPSGQNTEAFF.

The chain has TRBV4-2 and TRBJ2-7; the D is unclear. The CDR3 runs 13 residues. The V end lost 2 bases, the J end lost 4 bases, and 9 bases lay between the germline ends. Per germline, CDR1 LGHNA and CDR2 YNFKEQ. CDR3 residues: CASSQLDWYEQYF. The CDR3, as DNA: TGTGCCAGCAGCCAATTGGATTGGTACGAGCAGTACTTC.